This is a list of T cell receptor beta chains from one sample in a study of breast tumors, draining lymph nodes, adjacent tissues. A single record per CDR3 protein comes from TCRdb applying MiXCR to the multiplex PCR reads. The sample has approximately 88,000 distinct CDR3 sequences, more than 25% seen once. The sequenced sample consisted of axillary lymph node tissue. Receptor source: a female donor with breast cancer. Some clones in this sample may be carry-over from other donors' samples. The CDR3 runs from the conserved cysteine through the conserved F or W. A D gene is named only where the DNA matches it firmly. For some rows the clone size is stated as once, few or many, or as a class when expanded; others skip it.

TGCAGTACAACTACCGACTACAATGAGCAGTTCTTC,CSTTTDYNEQFF,.,TRBV20-1,TRBJ2-1,12,many
TGCAGTGTAACATTCGGGACTAGCGGGACGTACGAGCGGTACTTC,CSVTFGTSGTYERYF,TRBD2,TRBV20-1,TRBJ2-7,15,.
TGCGCCAGCAGCGATTACAGGGACACCGGGGAGCTGTTTTTT,CASSDYRDTGELFF,.,TRBV5-1,TRBJ2-2,14,.
TGTGCCAGCAGCTTAGGGGATCGGAACTACTACTTC,CASSLGDRNYYF,.,TRBV7-8,TRBJ2-4,12,many
TGTGCCAGCAGCTTGGCGGTAAGCGGAGCTGGCTACACCTTC,CASSLAVSGAGYTF,.,TRBV11-2,TRBJ1-2,14,many
TGTGCCAGCAGCTTAATGGGACATCCTTCCGATGAGCAGTTCTTC,CASSLMGHPSDEQFF,.,TRBV7-3,TRBJ2-1,15,many
TGTGCCAGCAGTCCAGACCCGAACAATGAGCAGTTCTTC,CASSPDPNNEQFF,.,TRBV7-9,TRBJ2-1,13,.
TGCGCCAGCAGCGGAACCACAGATACGCAGTATTTT,CASSGTTDTQYF,.,TRBV5-1,TRBJ2-3,12,many
TGCAGCGTTGAGCTCGGCTACACCTTC,CSVELGYTF,.,TRBV29-1,TRBJ1-2,9,many
TGTGCCAACAGTTCAAACCTCTCTGGGGCCAACGTCCTGACTTTC,CANSSNLSGANVLTF,.,TRBV6-2/TRBV6-3,TRBJ2-6,15,.
TGTGCCACCAGTGATACGACCACCATTAAGGGCCTTGCCGGGGCCGGGGAGCTGTTTTTT,CATSDTTTIKGLAGAGELFF,.,TRBV24-1,TRBJ2-2,20,many
TGTGCCAGCAGCTTAGCCGAGACTAGCGGAGGCCTTAGCACAGATACGCAGTATTTT,CASSLAETSGGLSTDTQYF,TRBD2,TRBV7-3,TRBJ2-3,19,.
TGTGCCAGCAGCCCGGGACAGGGGGGGAACTATGGCTACACCTTC,CASSPGQGGNYGYTF,TRBD1,TRBV3-1,TRBJ1-2,15,.
TGCGCCAGCAGCCAAGAGAGTGAAAAACTGTTTTTT,CASSQESEKLFF,.,TRBV4-3,TRBJ1-4,12,many
TGTGCCAGCAGCCCAGGACTAGCGGGCAACAATGAGCAGTATTTT,CASSPGLAGNNEQYF,TRBD2,TRBV7-2,TRBJ2-3,15,.
TGTGCCAGCAGCCCACTCTGGTCCAGCGGCACCGGGGAGCTGTTTTTT,CASSPLWSSGTGELFF,.,TRBV7-2,TRBJ2-2,16,.
TGTGCCACCTCATCTGTTTTGAATGAAAAACTGTTTTTT,CATSSVLNEKLFF,.,TRBV19,TRBJ1-4,13,many
TGTGCCAGTAGTATAGGACCTGGCAATGAGCAGTTCTTC,CASSIGPGNEQFF,.,TRBV19,TRBJ2-1,13,many
TGCAGTGCTCGAGCGACAGATACGCAGTATTTT,CSARATDTQYF,.,TRBV20-1,TRBJ2-3,11,.
TGTGCCAGCAGCCAAGTGGTTACGGGAGAATGGGCCAATGAGCAGTTCTTC,CASSQVVTGEWANEQFF,.,TRBV4-2,TRBJ2-1,17,many
TGCAGCGCTGAAGAGCAGAGGCGGACCTACGAGCAGTACTTC,CSAEEQRRTYEQYF,.,TRBV29-1,TRBJ2-7,14,.
TGTGCCAGCAGTGAAGATCCAGTGACAGGGGCGTTC,CASSEDPVTGAF,TRBD1,TRBV6-1,TRBJ2-5,12,many
TGTGCCAGCAGTCTCCACACATACAATGAGCAGTTCTTC,CASSLHTYNEQFF,.,TRBV6-4,TRBJ2-1,13,many
TGTGCCAGCAGCGTAAACACCTTC,CASSVNTF,.,TRBV9,TRBJ1-2,8,many
TGCGCCAGCGGACCGAATAGCAATCAGCCCCAGCATTTT,CASGPNSNQPQHF,.,TRBV4-1,TRBJ1-5,13,many
TGTGCCAGCAACAACCCGGGGAGCTCCTACGAGCAGTACTTC,CASNNPGSSYEQYF,.,TRBV6-2/TRBV6-3,TRBJ2-7,14,many
TGTGCCAGCAGCTTCGGACAGGGCAGTTCTGGGGACACCATATATTTT,CASSFGQGSSGDTIYF,TRBD1,TRBV7-8,TRBJ1-3,16,.
TGCGCCAGCAGTGGCGCGGGAGGTTACAATGAGCAGTTCTTC,CASSGAGGYNEQFF,TRBD2,TRBV5-1,TRBJ2-1,14,.
TGCAGCGTTGCGGAGGGAGCCTACGGCTACACCTTC,CSVAEGAYGYTF,.,TRBV29-1,TRBJ1-2,12,.
TGTGCCATCGGGAACCCTACAGGAGGAAACACCGTATATTTT,CAIGNPTGGNTVYF,.,TRBV10-3,TRBJ1-3,14,.
TGTGCCGGCAGCCGGGATTGGACTAGCACAGATACGCAGTACTTC,CAGSRDWTSTDTQYF,TRBD2,TRBV2,TRBJ2-5,15,.
TGTGCCAGCAGCCGGGGACAGGCGGCCGGGGAGACCCAGTACTTC,CASSRGQAAGETQYF,TRBD1,TRBV5-8,TRBJ2-5,15,.
TGTGCCAGCAGCCGGGCCGGGACTAGCGGGAGCAGAGATACGCAGTATTTT,CASSRAGTSGSRDTQYF,TRBD2,TRBV11-2,TRBJ2-3,17,.
TGTGCCAGTAGTAGGGGAGGGGCATACGAGCAGTACTTC,CASSRGGAYEQYF,TRBD2,TRBV19,TRBJ2-7,13,many
TGTGCCAGCAGCTTAGAAAATTCGGGACAGGGGGCTGGGGCCAACGTCCTGACTTTC,CASSLENSGQGAGANVLTF,TRBD1,TRBV7-2,TRBJ2-6,19,once
TGTGCCAGCAGTTACCAGGGGGCATGGTGCGAGCAGTACTTC,CASSYQGAWCEQYF,TRBD1,TRBV12-3/TRBV12-4,TRBJ2-7,14,many
TGTGCCAGCAGCGACCCGGGACAGGGGGAGTTCTTC,CASSDPGQGEFF,TRBD1,TRBV27,TRBJ2-1,12,.
TGTGCCAGCTCACCTTATAGTAGCGGAAACTACAATGAGCAGTTCTTC,CASSPYSSGNYNEQFF,.,TRBV18,TRBJ2-1,16,few
TGTGCCAGCAGCTTAGTAGTGACTAGCGGTGAGCAGTTCTTC,CASSLVVTSGEQFF,TRBD2,TRBV11-2,TRBJ2-1,14,many
TGTGCCAGCGGAGGGACGGAAGAGACCCAGTACTTC,CASGGTEETQYF,.,TRBV9,TRBJ2-5,12,medium-sized
TGTGCCAGCAGCATCAACAGGGGCCGAGAGACCCAGTACTTC,CASSINRGRETQYF,TRBD1,TRBV7-9,TRBJ2-5,14,many
TGCAGTGCTAGATCCGGGAGCGGGACCCTCGGGGAGCTGTTTTTT,CSARSGSGTLGELFF,TRBD2,TRBV20-1,TRBJ2-2,15,.
TGTGCCAGCAGGACTGCCCGGGACAGGCTAGAGACCCAGTACTTC,CASRTARDRLETQYF,TRBD1,TRBV2,TRBJ2-5,15,many
TGTGCCAGCAGTGGGGGACAGGGCACAAATCAGCCCCAGCATTTT,CASSGGQGTNQPQHF,TRBD1,TRBV12-3/TRBV12-4,TRBJ1-5,15,.